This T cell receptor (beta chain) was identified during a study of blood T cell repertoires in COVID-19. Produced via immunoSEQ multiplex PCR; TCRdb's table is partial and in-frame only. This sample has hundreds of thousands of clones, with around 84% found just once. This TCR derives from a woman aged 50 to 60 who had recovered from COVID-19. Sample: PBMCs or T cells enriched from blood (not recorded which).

CDR3 DNA sequence: TGTGCCAGTATCGGAACACCCCAGGTAGGGGGCGGATACTATGGCTACACCTTC. This encodes CASIGTPQVGGGYYGYTF. V gene TRBV19 combines with J gene TRBJ1-2; 7 bases are shared with TRBD1. With 7 bases clipped from V and 3 bases from J, the junction kept 20 bases outside the gene matches. The CDR3 is made up of 18 amino acids. Germline CDR1 and CDR2: LNHDA and SQIVND (reference sequence).